Given below is one T cell receptor beta chain in context. Its target is unknown. The data originate from a study of beta chain features in type 1 diabetes. Study conclusions and caveats: In cDNA sequencing, cells with high TCR expression could be over-represented.

Since all of the isolated RNA was reverse transcribed, expressed TCRB transcripts were what got sequenced. Using immunoSEQ multiplex PCR, the repertoire was profiled, and TCRdb retains in-frame clones only, with some absent. The table shows about 320,000 clones, with around 13% occurring only once. Input material: central memory CD4+ T cells from blood. This clonotype was obtained from a man in his thirties or forties in good health.

For the CDR3, the DNA is TGTGGGGACCCTAGGCATGAGCAGTTCTTC. Encoded protein: CGDPRHEQFF. This sequence joins TRBV6-5 and TRBJ2-1; D tentatively fits TRBD1 or TRBD2 (5 bases each). The CDR3 has 10 amino acids. CDR1 MNHEY and CDR2 SVGAGI come from the germline V gene.